One and the same sample provided the 4 T cell receptor beta chains below, sequenced in a study of cytomegalovirus exposure and HLA in healthy donors. Primers: 60 Vbeta forward and 13 Jbeta reverse. Clones were read by immunoSEQ multiplex PCR, and TCRdb kept only the in-frame ones, dropping some. The sample holds roughly 150,000 clones, around four fifths seen once. The source material was PBMCs. The receptor set was obtained from a man between 18 and 29 years old in good health and CMV-seropositive.

This chain connects TRBV28 to TRBJ1-5; 7 nucleotides line up with TRBD1. The CDR3 is 13 amino acids. Trimming took 10 bases from V and 5 from J; bases not matched to a gene: 8. Germline V CDR1 and CDR2: MDHEN, SYDVKM. The CDR3 reads CATKQGFYQPQHF. Written as DNA, the CDR3 is TGTGCCACCAAACAGGGGTTCTATCAGCCCCAGCATTTT.

The rearrangement links TRBV7-9 to TRBJ2-5, with a weak D call TRBD2 (5 bases). This CDR3 has 15 amino acids. V lost 0 bases, J lost 4 bases, and 12 bases lay in between. Per germline, CDR1 SEHNR and CDR2 FQNEAQ (reference sequence). The CDR3: CASSLAQRTRETQYF. CDR3 nucleotide sequence: TGTGCCAGCAGCTTAGCGCAGCGGACCCGAGAGACCCAGTACTTC.

The chain couples TRBV10-3 to TRBJ2-5; 8 bases are a match to TRBD2. CDR1 is ENHRY, CDR2 SYGVKD, per germline. The CDR3 consists of 15 residues. Trimming removed 10 bases from V and 4 bases from J; junction bases left unmatched: 14. The CDR3 region has the DNA TGTGCCACGGGACTAGTGGGGGGGCGCGGAGAGACCCAGTACTTC. Translating gives CATGLVGGRGETQYF.

The rearrangement uses TRBV9 and TRBJ1-3; TRBD1 might be the D (6 bases). Germline V lookup: CDR1 SGDLS, CDR2 YYNGEE. Trimming left V 3 bases short and J 3 bases short, with 16 bases between. The length of the CDR3 is 16 residues. The CDR3 DNA reads as TGTGCCAGCAGCGGAAATCAGGGGTTCAGTGGAAACACCATATATTTT. Translating gives CASSGNQGFSGNTIYF.